This T cell receptor (beta chain) came from a study of OX40 agonist ivuxolimab in advanced cancers. Study-wide findings and caveats: Both blood CD4+ and CD8+ T cells showed clonal growth by week 6 at 0.1 to 3.0 mg/kg.

J gave up 1 base and V 1 base, and 16 bases lay outside the gene matches. The germline V gene has CDR1 MGHRA and CDR2 YSYEKL. The CDR3 contains 20 residues. Assay used: immunoSEQ multiplex PCR; TCRdb lists only in-frame clones, some missing. The sample lists over 55,000 clones, roughly 90% occurring once. This clone occurred once. No antigen is known for it. The sequences come from CD4+ or CD8+ T cells sorted from blood, collected in a trial of the OX40 agonist ivuxolimab. J is TRBJ2-3 and V is TRBV4-1; 8 positions match TRBD2. The TCR sequence derives from an adult with an advanced solid tumor such as melanoma, head and neck, liver or kidney cancer. CDR3 DNA: TGCGCCAGCAGCCAAGCTCTTACTAGCGGCAATCCGAGGGGCACAGATACGCAGTATTTT. Its protein product is CASSQALTSGNPRGTDTQYF.